This is a list of T cell receptor beta chains from one sample in a study of blood T cell repertoires in COVID-19. Profiling relied on immunoSEQ multiplex PCR, and the TCRdb table lists in-frame clones only, not all of them. This sample yields 200,000 or so clones, of which approximately 87% are seen a single time; roughly 2.2% belongs to the top ten. Sequencing used peripheral blood. All receptors come from a woman aged 50 to 60 with acute or convalescent COVID-19. Each CDR3 is given with its conserved first and last residue. The D gene is left open where the match is weak. Not all rows give a size; the values are once, few, many and, for expanded clones, a class.

>TRBD1|NA|TRBJ2-7|TRBV5-1
CASSLPGQGAFGEQYF
TGCGCCAGCAGCTTGCCGGGACAGGGGGCGTTTGGCGAGCAGTACTTC
>TRBD1|NA|TRBJ2-7|TRBV5-1
CASSLVGTGSSYEQYF
TGCGCCAGCAGCTTGGTCGGGACAGGGAGCTCCTACGAGCAGTACTTC
>NA|NA|TRBJ2-3|TRBV11-2
CASSQGYTQYF
TGTGCCAGCAGCCAGGGGTATACGCAGTATTTT
>TRBD1|NA|TRBJ2-7|TRBV5-6
CASSYGQGWSYEQYF
TGTGCCAGCAGCTACGGACAGGGGTGGTCCTACGAGCAGTACTTC
>NA|NA|TRBJ1-2|TRBV11-3
CASSTREDYGYTF
TGTGCCAGCAGCACCAGGGAGGACTATGGCTACACCTTC
>TRBD1|NA|TRBJ2-5|TRBV5-4
CASSLVGTGGETQYF
TGTGCCAGCAGCTTGGTCGGGACAGGGGGAGAGACCCAGTACTTC
>NA|NA|TRBJ2-3|TRBV11-2
CASSLDIEDTQYF
TGTGCCAGCAGCTTAGATATAGAAGATACGCAGTATTTT
>TRBD1|NA|TRBJ1-3|TRBV7-8
CASSLFQGAPGNTIYF
TGTGCCAGCAGCTTATTCCAGGGGGCGCCCGGAAACACCATATATTTT
>TRBD2|once|TRBJ2-5|TRBV9
CASSGLGLAYSQETQYF
TGTGCCAGCAGCGGCCTGGGACTAGCGTACTCCCAAGAGACCCAGTACTTC
>TRBD2|NA|TRBJ2-5|TRBV2
CASSEATPGLADQETQYF
TGTGCCAGCAGTGAAGCGACTCCGGGACTAGCGGACCAAGAGACCCAGTACTTC
>NA|few|TRBJ1-1|TRBV5-8
CAGLGVALEAFF
TGTGCCGGCCTAGGTGTGGCTTTAGAAGCTTTCTTT
>TRBD1|NA|TRBJ2-2|TRBV7-7
CASSPGQGGGELFF
TGTGCCAGCAGCCCTGGACAGGGGGGCGGGGAGCTGTTTTTT
>TRBD1|NA|TRBJ2-7|TRBV23-1
CASSQSVRTGTYEQYF
TGCGCCAGCAGTCAATCGGTCAGGACAGGGACCTACGAGCAGTACTTC
>NA|once|TRBJ2-3|TRBV19
CASSITGSNIDTQYF
TGTGCCAGTAGTATTACGGGATCTAATATTGATACGCAGTATTTT
>NA|NA|TRBJ2-3|TRBV19
CASTLGQTQYF
TGTGCCAGTACCCTGGGCCAAACGCAGTATTTT
>NA|NA|TRBJ1-5|TRBV12-3/TRBV12-4
CASSGGPEPQHF
TGTGCCAGTTCCGGAGGGCCGGAGCCCCAGCATTTT
>NA|NA|TRBJ2-5|TRBV11-2
CASSSRTVGQETQYF
TGTGCCAGCAGCTCCAGGACAGTTGGTCAAGAGACCCAGTACTTC
>NA|NA|TRBJ1-4|TRBV7-9
CASSRVATNEKLFF
TGTGCCAGCAGCAGGGTCGCGACTAATGAAAAACTGTTTTTT
>NA|NA|TRBJ2-7|TRBV4-1
CASSQPGQRTKEQYF
TGCGCCAGCAGCCAACCGGGACAAAGGACGAAAGAGCAGTACTTC
>TRBD1|NA|TRBJ1-1|TRBV12-5
CASGFRDRSDTEAFF
TGTGCTAGTGGTTTCCGGGACAGATCGGACACTGAAGCTTTCTTT
>NA|once|TRBJ2-7|TRBV11-2
CASSFKRGSSYEQYF
TGTGCCAGCAGCTTTAAACGGGGGAGCTCCTACGAGCAGTACTTC
>NA|NA|TRBJ2-1|TRBV7-2
CASRRIGGGKQFF
TGTGCCAGCAGACGCATAGGAGGAGGCAAGCAGTTCTTC
>NA|NA|TRBJ1-4|TRBV2
CASDDRNEKLFF
TGTGCCAGCGATGACAGAAATGAAAAACTGTTTTTT
>NA|NA|TRBJ2-5|TRBV24-1
CATSDRYGDRGGETQYF
TGTGCCACCAGTGACCGATACGGTGACCGAGGAGGAGAGACCCAGTACTTC
>NA|NA|TRBJ1-3|TRBV11-2
CASSPRASGNTIYF
TGTGCCAGCAGCCCGCGGGCCTCTGGAAACACCATATATTTT
>NA|few|TRBJ1-1|TRBV18
CASSPPEALNTEAFF
TGTGCCAGCTCACCACCCGAGGCCCTGAACACTGAAGCTTTCTTT
>TRBD1|NA|TRBJ1-3|TRBV25-1
CASSVDREYAGNTIYF
TGTGCCAGCAGTGTCGACAGGGAATACGCTGGAAACACCATATATTTT
>NA|NA|TRBJ1-1|TRBV30
CAWSRSWGRENTEAFF
TGTGCCTGGAGTCGATCATGGGGGCGCGAGAACACTGAAGCTTTCTTT
>TRBD2|NA|TRBJ2-7|TRBV18
CASSPTSGGLYEQYF
TGTGCCAGCTCACCCACTAGCGGGGGGCTCTACGAGCAGTACTTC
>NA|NA|TRBJ1-1|TRBV24-1
CAPFSIPHGAFF
TGTGCCCCCTTTTCTATCCCCCACGGAGCTTTCTTT
>TRBD2|NA|TRBJ2-3|TRBV19
CASSIGLAGSTDTQYF
TGTGCCAGTAGTATAGGGCTAGCGGGTAGCACAGATACGCAGTATTTT
>TRBD1|NA|TRBJ1-2|TRBV28
CASSASTGGVIRYGYTF
TGTGCCAGCAGTGCGTCTACAGGGGGGGTTATTCGCTATGGCTACACCTTC
>NA|NA|TRBJ1-1|TRBV12-3/TRBV12-4
CASSGDPTEAFF
TGTGCCAGTTCGGGGGATCCCACTGAAGCTTTCTTT
>TRBD1|NA|TRBJ1-3|TRBV13
CASSLDTGGAGNTIYF
TGTGCCAGCAGCTTAGACACAGGGGGCGCTGGAAACACCATATATTTT
>NA|NA|TRBJ1-6|TRBV6-1
CASSEMGSNSYNSPLHF
TGTGCCAGCAGTGAAATGGGCTCGAATTCGTATAATTCACCCCTCCACTTT
>TRBD2|NA|TRBJ2-3|TRBV7-2
CASRTTSGSTDTQYF
TGTGCCAGCAGGACGACTAGCGGAAGCACAGATACGCAGTATTTT
>NA|NA|TRBJ2-5|TRBV3-1/TRBV3-2
CASSQSGTQYF
TGTGCCAGCAGCCAAAGCGGGACCCAGTACTTC
>NA|NA|TRBJ1-5|TRBV12-3/TRBV12-4
CASSSPAGQPQHF
TGTGCCAGCAGTTCCCCGGCAGGGCAGCCCCAGCATTTT
>NA|few|TRBJ2-2|TRBV19
CASSILSYDTGELFF
TGTGCCAGTAGTATACTCTCCTACGACACCGGGGAGCTGTTTTTT
>TRBD1|NA|TRBJ1-4|TRBV30
CAWSVSSRGNEKLFF
TGTGCCTGGAGTGTATCGTCCAGGGGGAACGAAAAACTGTTTTTT